Presented here are 27 T cell receptor beta chains from one specimen sequenced in a study of CD8+CD57+ T cells in acquired aplastic anemia. Whoever was chosen for sequencing had shown CD8+CD57+ cell expansion by flow cytometry. According to the study, genomic DNA was the template for TCR beta VDJ and CDR3 profiling. A single record per CDR3 protein comes from TCRdb applying MiXCR to the reads. The data show about 260,000 distinct CDR3 sequences, roughly 82% seen once. Sequencing was performed on sorted CD4+, CD8+, or CD8+CD57+ T cells (not recorded which) from PBMCs. The receptor set was obtained from a human donor with aplastic anemia.

The chain joins TRBV9 to TRBJ2-7; 7 bases line up with TRBD1. J gave up 1 base and V 4 bases, and 17 bases lay outside the gene matches. This CDR3 region has 18 residues. Germline V CDR1 and CDR2: SGDLS, YYNGEE. CDR3 loop: CASSLQPWGTALSYEQYV. For the CDR3, the DNA is TGTGCCAGCAGCTTACAACCGTGGGGGACAGCCCTTTCCTACGAGCAGTACGTC.

Regarding this clonotype: Relative to the germline gene, one junction end is altered; a read error may explain this. V gene TRBV25-1 combines with J gene TRBJ2-3; 7 bases align to TRBD1. Germline V gives CDR1 MGHDK, CDR2 SYGVNS. This CDR3 spans 13 amino acids. The CDR3 nucleotides read TGTGGCAGCAGCAGATCTGGGACAGACGCGCAGTATTTT. Residues: CGSSRSGTDAQYF.

Concerning this clonotype: A junction end diverges from the germline sequence, so it may reflect a read error. The chain carries TRBV7-2 and TRBJ1-2; 7 bases map to TRBD1. The CDR3 contains 13 residues. Germline CDR1 reads SGHTA; CDR2 reads FQGNSA. CDR3 loop: CASSFGDRPFKEF. CDR3 DNA: TGTGCCAGCAGCTTTGGGGACAGACCATTTAAAGAGTTC.

In the case of this clonotype: The CDR3 does not close with the conserved phenylalanine or tryptophan, likely indicating a read error. It is unclear where the CDR3 begins or ends on the DNA, so no DNA is shown, and the CDR3 is as TCRdb lists it. V and J are TRBV7-8 and TRBJ1-2; the D segment call TRBD1 is taken from the table without a DNA check. CDR1 and CDR2 (germline): SGHVS, FQNEAQ. The CDR3 length equals 15 residues, ends included. The CDR3 loop is CASSLAGGADSHYSV.

Remarks on this clonotype: The DNA is left out, because the CDR3 cannot be placed on it with certainty; the CDR3 is given as TCRdb lists it. Here the CDR3 reads CASSLAGGVAYGTTF. The chain links TRBV7-2 to TRBJ1-2; the DNA was not used to check the table's D call, TRBD1. Including both end residues, the CDR3 is 15 amino acids long. Germline V gene lookup returns CDR1 SGHTA and CDR2 FQGNSA.

This clonotype was recorded at least ten times. The rearrangement uses TRBV15 and TRBJ2-5; TRBD2 agrees at 7 bases. The V gene's germline CDR1 is LNHNV and CDR2 YYDKDF (reference sequence). V shed 1 base, J shed 5 bases, and the junction held 4 bases outside the gene matches. The CDR3 is 14 amino acids. CDR3 residues: CATSRGGGPETQYF. The CDR3 DNA is TGTGCCACCAGCAGAGGGGGAGGGCCCGAGACCCAGTACTTC.

This clonotype has just one count. The genes are TRBV7-8 and TRBJ2-7, with D possibly matching TRBD2 (5 bases). Per germline, CDR1 SGHVS and CDR2 FQNEAQ. This CDR3 contains 18 residues. The germline V and J ends were trimmed by 3 bases and 1 base, with 22 bases remaining between them. Here the CDR3 reads CASSFQPGRTALSYEQYV. CDR3 bases: TGTGCCAGCAGCTTTCAGCCAGGCCGGACTGCCCTTTCCTACGAGCAGTACGTC.

In regard to this clonotype: Relative to the germline gene, one junction end is altered; a read error may explain this. The chain uses TRBV19 and TRBJ1-1; D is unclear. Germline V gene lookup returns CDR1 LNHDA and CDR2 SQIVND (reference sequence). This CDR3 contains 15 residues. The CDR3 region is CASSIAIGAYTEAFF. CDR3 DNA sequence: TGTGCCAGTAGTATAGCTATCGGAGCCTACACTGAAGCTTTCTTC.

V usage is TRBV7-8 and J usage is TRBJ1-5, with D hard to call. Per the germline V gene, CDR1 is SGHVS and CDR2 is FQNEAQ. V lost 0 bases to trimming and J lost 13 bases, with 22 bases between them. This CDR3 has 16 amino acids. CDR3 bases: TGTGCCAGCAGCTTAGCGGGAGGTCCCGACAAGCAGTATCAGCATTTT. It is translated as CASSLAGGPDKQYQHF.

The CDR3 reads CASSEGGGNGQDVQFF. DNA of the CDR3: TGTGCCAGCAGCGAGGGGGGCGGAAATGGTCAGGATGTGCAGTTCTTC. This chain joins TRBV2 and TRBJ2-1; the D gene could be TRBD1 or TRBD2 (6 bases each). The CDR3 is 16 amino acids. Trimming pared 6 bases from V and 12 bases from J, leaving 27 bases between. Germline V gene sequence: CDR1 SNHLY, CDR2 FYNNEI. The full variable domain, with the rest looked up from reference TRBV2 and TRBJ2-1, is EPEVTQTPSHQVTQMGQEVILRCVPISNHLYFYWYRQILGQKVEFLVSFYNNEISEKSEIFDDQFSVERPDGSNFTLKIRSTKLEDSAMYFCASSEGGGNGQDVQFFGPGTRLTVL.

V usage is TRBV5-5 and J usage is TRBJ2-7, with a possible D match to TRBD2 (6 bases). The CDR3 spans 13 residues. Germline loops: CDR1 SGHKS, CDR2 YYEKEE (reference sequence). V shed 0 bases and J shed 3 bases, with 7 bases lying between them. This chain's CDR3 is CASSLGGDYEQYF. The CDR3 DNA follows: TGTGCCAGCAGCTTGGGCGGGGACTACGAGCAGTACTTC.

This CDR3 is CASSIASAAYNTQYF. Written as DNA, the CDR3 is TGTGCCAGTAGTATAGCTAGCGCAGCCTACAATACGCAGTACTTC. The V gene is TRBV19, the J gene TRBJ2-3, with D perhaps TRBD2 (6 bases). With the DNA end fitting TRBJ2-7 better, the J assignment may be wrong. The CDR3 totals 15 residues. CDR1 LNHDA and CDR2 SQIVND come from the germline V gene (reference sequence).

The V gene is TRBV15, the J gene TRBJ2-5; D ambiguous. CDR1 and CDR2 (germline): LNHNV, YYDKDF (reference sequence). This CDR3 spans 14 amino acids. V was cut by 5 bases and J by 11 bases, with 21 bases left in between. The CDR3, as DNA: TGTGCCACCAGCGGCCGCAGCCTGCAATACGCGCAGTACTTC. Protein sequence: CATSGRSLQYAQYF.

The V gene is TRBV11-3, the J gene TRBJ2-7; 7 bases line up with TRBD1. Germline V gives CDR1 SGHNT, CDR2 YENEEA. The trim removed 0 bases at V and 2 bases at J, leaving 4 bases unmatched. This CDR3 contains 15 residues. The CDR3 loop is CASSLDLTGPYEQYV. In DNA form, the CDR3 reads TGTGCCAGCAGCTTAGATCTGACAGGGCCCTACGAGCAGTACGTC.

To note about this clonotype: A much larger clone sits a single nucleotide away, making a read error possible. The chain links TRBV11-1 to TRBJ2-1; D might be TRBD2 (6 bases). Germline V lookup: CDR1 SGHAT, CDR2 FQDESV (reference sequence). V lost 3 bases and J lost 8, with 11 bases in between. The CDR3 loop spans 13 amino acids. As DNA, the CDR3 is TGTGCCAGCAGCTTTGGGGGGATCGATGAGCAGTTCTTC. Translated, it gives CASSFGGIDEQFF.

This clonotype showed up many times. This chain uses TRBV7-6 with TRBJ2-1, with a weak D call TRBD2 (6 bases). V lost 1 base to trimming and J lost 6 bases, with 22 bases between them. Per germline, CDR1 SGHVS and CDR2 FNYEAQ. The CDR3 runs to 18 residues. The CDR3 nucleotides are TGTGCCAGCAGCTTAGTAGGGGTAGGGACTTCGGGAGTCAATGAGCAGTTCTTC. Encoded protein: CASSLVGVGTSGVNEQFF.

The CDR3 DNA reads TGTGCCAGCTGCAGACAGGCCAACGCCGATGCACACTATTTT. It encodes CASCRQANADAHYF. The chain carries TRBV7-3 and TRBJ2-3, with a weak D call TRBD1 (6 bases). The V end lost 8 bases, the J end lost 15 bases, and 27 bases lay between the germline ends. This CDR3 is built from 14 residues. CDR1 SGHTA and CDR2 FQGTGA come from the germline V gene. The full variable domain, in which reference TRBV7-3 and TRBJ2-3 provide the parts outside the CDR3, is GAGVSQTPSNKVTEKGKYVELRCDPISGHTALYWYRQSLGQGPEFLIYFQGTGAADDSGLPNDRFFAVRPEGSVSTLKIQRTERGDSAVYLCASCRQANADAHYFGPGTRLTVL.

On this clonotype: A junction boundary mismatches the germline segment, possibly from a read error. This chain links TRBV7-7 with TRBJ1-5; perhaps TRBD1 as D (5 bases). CDR3 length equals 15 residues. Germline loops: CDR1 SSHAT, CDR2 FNYEAQ (reference sequence). CDR3 sequence (DNA): TGTGCCGGCAGCGTAGGGGCCTCGAGAAAGCACCCCCAGCATTTT. Translating it yields CAGSVGASRKHPQHF. The full variable domain, completed using reference TRBV7-7 and TRBJ1-5, is GAGVSQSPRYKVTKRGQDVTLRCDPISSHATLYWYQQALGQGPEFLTYFNYEAQPDKSGLPSDRFSAERPEGSISTLTIQRTEQRDSAMYRCAGSVGASRKHPQHFGDGTRLSIL.

The chain carries TRBV5-4 and TRBJ2-7; a weak D match, TRBD2 (6 bases). V was shortened by 4 bases and J by 2 bases, with 13 bases between the two germline ends. The CDR3 is 14 residues long. CDR1 and CDR2 (germline): SGHNT, YYREEE (reference sequence). The CDR3 DNA is TGTGCCAGCAGCGTGGGTAGCGGCGCCTACGAGCAGTACTTC. Protein product: CASSVGSGAYEQYF.

The chain combines TRBV11-2 with TRBJ2-2, with D perhaps being TRBD1 or TRBD2 (6 bases each). The CDR3 spans 12 residues. V lost 8 bases, J lost 15 bases, and 19 bases lay in between. Per germline, CDR1 SGHAT and CDR2 FQNNGV. CDR3 in amino acids: CASGDGGTDMFF. Written as DNA, the CDR3 is TGTGCCAGCGGGGACGGGGGCACAGATATGTTTTTT.

On this clonotype: Lacking the conserved final phenylalanine or tryptophan, this CDR3 likely reflects a read error. It is unclear where the CDR3 begins or ends on the DNA, so no DNA is shown, and the CDR3 is as TCRdb lists it. The CDR3 loop reads CASGDGGTGTQYFYTG. The rearrangement uses TRBV2 and TRBJ1-2; TRBD1, the table's D call, lacks a check against the DNA. Germline CDR1 and CDR2: SNHLY and FYNNEI. Counting both end residues, the CDR3 totals 16 amino acids.

This chain connects TRBV7-9 to TRBJ2-6, with TRBD2 identical over 11 bases. J was trimmed by 15 bases and V by 3 bases; bases with no gene match: 13. Germline assignment: CDR1 SEHNR and CDR2 FQNEAQ (reference sequence). The CDR3 is made up of 16 amino acids. CDR3: CASSFQSSGGGDDLTF. Here the CDR3 DNA reads TGTGCCAGCAGCTTTCAAAGTAGCGGGGGGGGCGATGACCTGACTTTC.

On this clonotype itself: One end of the junction varies from germline; a read error may be responsible. The chain links TRBV7-4 to TRBJ1-6, with a weak D call TRBD1 (5 bases). Per germline, CDR1 SGHVT and CDR2 SQSDAQ. CDR3 length: 16 residues. CDR3 nucleotide sequence: TGTGCCAGCAGCTTGGGGGAGGGCGGCCTTAATTCCCCCCTTCACTTT. This translates into CASSLGEGGLNSPLHF.

With respect to this clonotype: Here the CDR3 omits its conserved ending phenylalanine or tryptophan, so a read error is the likely source. The limits of the CDR3 on the DNA are not certain, so only TCRdb's listed CDR3 is given. J is TRBJ2-5 and V is TRBV2; the table gives TRBD2 as D, unverified against the DNA. Germline lookup yields CDR1 SNHLY and CDR2 FYNNEI. A total of 15 residues make up the CDR3, ends included. This CDR3 reads CASGDGGTYTQSHGP.

As regards this clonotype: One end of the junction is discordant with germline, which a read error may explain. This chain uses TRBV5-5 with TRBJ2-3; TRBD1 might be the D (5 bases). Germline V gene sequence: CDR1 SGHKS, CDR2 YYEKEE (reference sequence). The CDR3 sequence is 14 residues long. CDR3 nucleotide sequence: TGTGCCAGCAGCTTATCGCAGGGTCCCTATGAGCAGTATTTC. It is translated as CASSLSQGPYEQYF.

The chain has TRBV24-1 and TRBJ1-1; the D gene is possibly TRBD1 (6 bases). The germline V and J ends were trimmed by 9 bases and 6 bases, with 16 bases remaining between them. CDR3 length: 13 amino acids. Germline CDR1 is KGHDR and CDR2 is SFDVKD. The CDR3 DNA reads TGTGCCACCTTGGCAGGGGAGATAGCTGAAGCTTTCTTT. Amino acids: CATLAGEIAEAFF.

The genes are TRBV9 and TRBJ2-3; a possible D gene is TRBD1 (5 bases). V was cut by 0 bases and J by 13 bases, with 18 bases left in between. In germline, CDR1 is SGDLS, CDR2 YYNGEE. The CDR3 has 14 residues. CDR3 loop: CASSVAAGQDRKYF. The CDR3 DNA reads TGTGCCAGCAGCGTAGCGGCAGGGCAAGATAGGAAGTATTTT.